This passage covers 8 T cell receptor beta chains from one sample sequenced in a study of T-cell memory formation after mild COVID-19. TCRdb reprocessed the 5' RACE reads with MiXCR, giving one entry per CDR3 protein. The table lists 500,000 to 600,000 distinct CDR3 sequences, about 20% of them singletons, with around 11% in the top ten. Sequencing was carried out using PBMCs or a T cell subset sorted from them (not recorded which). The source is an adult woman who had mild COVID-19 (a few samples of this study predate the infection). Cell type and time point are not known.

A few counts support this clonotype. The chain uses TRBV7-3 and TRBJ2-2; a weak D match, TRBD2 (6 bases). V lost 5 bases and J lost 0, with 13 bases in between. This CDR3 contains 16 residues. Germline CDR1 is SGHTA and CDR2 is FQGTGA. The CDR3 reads CASSVGGGPNTGELFF. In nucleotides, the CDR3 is TGTGCCAGCAGCGTTGGGGGAGGCCCGAACACCGGGGAGCTGTTTTTT.

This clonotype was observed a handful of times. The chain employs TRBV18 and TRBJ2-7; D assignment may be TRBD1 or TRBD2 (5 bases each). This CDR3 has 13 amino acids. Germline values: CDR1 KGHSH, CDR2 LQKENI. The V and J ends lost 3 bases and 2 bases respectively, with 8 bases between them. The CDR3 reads CASSPGVTYEQYF. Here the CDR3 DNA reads TGTGCCAGCTCACCGGGGGTCACCTACGAGCAGTACTTC.

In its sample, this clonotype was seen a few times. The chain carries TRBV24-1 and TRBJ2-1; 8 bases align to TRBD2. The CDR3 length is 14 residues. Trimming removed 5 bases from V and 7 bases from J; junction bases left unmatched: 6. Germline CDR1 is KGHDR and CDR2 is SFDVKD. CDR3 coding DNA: TGTGCCACCAGTGGGGTCGGCGGGAGGAATGAGCAGTTCTTC. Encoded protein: CATSGVGGRNEQFF.

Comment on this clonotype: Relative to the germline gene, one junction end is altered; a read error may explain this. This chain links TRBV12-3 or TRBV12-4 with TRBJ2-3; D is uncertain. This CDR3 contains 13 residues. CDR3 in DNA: TGTGCCAGCAGTTTTGGTCTGTCCCCGGTCGGCAATTTT. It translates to CASSFGLSPVGNF.

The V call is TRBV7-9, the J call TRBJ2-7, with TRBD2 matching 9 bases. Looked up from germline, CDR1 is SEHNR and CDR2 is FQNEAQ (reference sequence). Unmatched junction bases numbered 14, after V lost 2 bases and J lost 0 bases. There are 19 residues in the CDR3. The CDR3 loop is CASSLLRFSGSFSSYEQYF. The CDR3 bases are TGTGCCAGCAGCTTACTCCGGTTTAGCGGGAGTTTCTCCTCCTACGAGCAGTACTTC.

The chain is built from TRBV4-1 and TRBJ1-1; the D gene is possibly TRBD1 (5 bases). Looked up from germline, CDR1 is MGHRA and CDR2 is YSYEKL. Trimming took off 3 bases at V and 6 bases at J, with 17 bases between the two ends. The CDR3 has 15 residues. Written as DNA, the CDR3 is TGCGCCAGCAGCCACCCGGGAAGGGGAAAGGCTGAAGCTTTCTTT. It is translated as CASSHPGRGKAEAFF.

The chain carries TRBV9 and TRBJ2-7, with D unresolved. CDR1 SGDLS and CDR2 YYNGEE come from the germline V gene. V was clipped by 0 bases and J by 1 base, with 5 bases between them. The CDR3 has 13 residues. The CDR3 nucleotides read TGTGCCAGCAGCGTAGCGGTTTCCTACGAGCAGTACTTC. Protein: CASSVAVSYEQYF.

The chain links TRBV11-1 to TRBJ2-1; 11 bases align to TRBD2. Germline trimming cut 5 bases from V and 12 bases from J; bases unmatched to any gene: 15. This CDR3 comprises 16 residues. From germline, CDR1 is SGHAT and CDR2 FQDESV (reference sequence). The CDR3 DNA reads TGTGCCAGCAGCCCCCGGCGGCTAGCGGGAGGTCAAGGGCAGTTCTTC. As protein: CASSPRRLAGGQGQFF.